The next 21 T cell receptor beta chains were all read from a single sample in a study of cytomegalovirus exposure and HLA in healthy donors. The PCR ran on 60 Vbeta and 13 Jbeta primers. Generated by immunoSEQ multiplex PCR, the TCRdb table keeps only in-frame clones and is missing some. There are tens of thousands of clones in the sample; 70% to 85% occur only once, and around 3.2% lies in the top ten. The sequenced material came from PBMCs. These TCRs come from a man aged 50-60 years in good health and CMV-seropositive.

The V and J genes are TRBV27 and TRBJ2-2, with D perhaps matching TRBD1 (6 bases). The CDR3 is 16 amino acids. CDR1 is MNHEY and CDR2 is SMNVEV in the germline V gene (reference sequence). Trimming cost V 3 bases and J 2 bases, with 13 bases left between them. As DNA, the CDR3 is TGTGCCAGCAGTTTCTCTCGGACAGCAAACACCGGGGAGCTGTTTTTT. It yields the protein CASSFSRTANTGELFF.

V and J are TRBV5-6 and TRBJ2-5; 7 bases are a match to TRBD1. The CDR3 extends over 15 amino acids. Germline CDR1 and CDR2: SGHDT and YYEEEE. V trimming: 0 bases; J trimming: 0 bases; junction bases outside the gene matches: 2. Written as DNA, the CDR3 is TGTGCCAGCAGCTTGGAACAGGGGTACCAAGAGACCCAGTACTTC. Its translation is CASSLEQGYQETQYF.

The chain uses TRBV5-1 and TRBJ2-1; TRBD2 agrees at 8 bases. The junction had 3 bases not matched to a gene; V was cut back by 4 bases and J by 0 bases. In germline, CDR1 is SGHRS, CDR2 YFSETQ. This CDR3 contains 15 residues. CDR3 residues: CASSKTSGSYNEQFF. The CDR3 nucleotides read TGCGCCAGCAGCAAAACTAGCGGCTCCTACAATGAGCAGTTCTTC.

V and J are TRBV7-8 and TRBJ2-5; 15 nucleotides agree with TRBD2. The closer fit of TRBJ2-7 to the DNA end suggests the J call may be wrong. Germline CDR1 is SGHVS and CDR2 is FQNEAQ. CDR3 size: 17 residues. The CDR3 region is CASSTGTSGRNSYEQYF. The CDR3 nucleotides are TGTGCCAGCAGCACCGGGACTAGCGGGAGGAACTCCTACGAGCAGTACTTC.

CDR3 in DNA: TGTGCCAGTAACCCGACTAGTTGGACAGATACGCAGTATTTT. Translated: CASNPTSWTDTQYF. This chain connects TRBV19 to TRBJ2-3, with a possible D match to TRBD2 (6 bases). V shed 7 bases and J shed 3 bases, with 14 bases lying between them. CDR1 and CDR2 (germline): LNHDA, SQIVND (reference sequence). The CDR3 runs 14 residues. Combining the CDR3 with reference TRBV19 and TRBJ2-3 gives the whole variable domain DGGITQSPKYLFRKEGQNVTLSCEQNLNHDAMYWYRQDPGQGLRLIYYSQIVNDFQKGDIAEGYSVSREKKESFPLTVTSAQKNPTAFYLCASNPTSWTDTQYFGPGTRLTVL.

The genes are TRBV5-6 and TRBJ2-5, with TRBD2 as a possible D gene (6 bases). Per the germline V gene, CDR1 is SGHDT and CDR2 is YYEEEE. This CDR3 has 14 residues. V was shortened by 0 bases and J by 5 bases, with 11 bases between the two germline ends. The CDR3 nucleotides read TGTGCCAGCAGCTTGGACGCTCGGGAGGAGACCCAGTACTTC. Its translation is CASSLDAREETQYF.

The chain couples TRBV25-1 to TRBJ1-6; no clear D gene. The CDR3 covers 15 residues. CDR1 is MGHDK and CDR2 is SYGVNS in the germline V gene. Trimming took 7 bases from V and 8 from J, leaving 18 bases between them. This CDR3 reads CASTLQDGGYSPLHF. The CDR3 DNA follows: TGTGCCAGCACTCTCCAGGACGGAGGGTATTCACCCCTCCACTTT.

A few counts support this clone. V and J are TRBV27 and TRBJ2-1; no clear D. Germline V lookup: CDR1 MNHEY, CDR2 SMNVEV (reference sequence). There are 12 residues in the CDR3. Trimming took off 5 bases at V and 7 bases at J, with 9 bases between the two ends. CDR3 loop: CASSGVENEQFF. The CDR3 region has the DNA TGTGCCAGCAGTGGAGTAGAGAATGAGCAGTTCTTC.

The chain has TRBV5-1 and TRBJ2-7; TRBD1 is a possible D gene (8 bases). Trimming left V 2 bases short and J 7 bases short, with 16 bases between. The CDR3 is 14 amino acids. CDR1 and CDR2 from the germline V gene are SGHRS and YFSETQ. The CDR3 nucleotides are TGCGCCAGCAGCTTCGATACAGGGGGGGGAGAGCAGTACTTC. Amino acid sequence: CASSFDTGGGEQYF.

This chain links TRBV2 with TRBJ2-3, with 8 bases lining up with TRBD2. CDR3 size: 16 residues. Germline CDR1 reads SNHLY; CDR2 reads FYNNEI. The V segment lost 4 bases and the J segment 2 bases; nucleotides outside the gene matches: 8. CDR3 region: CASSVPGGSSTDTQYF. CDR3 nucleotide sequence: TGTGCCAGCAGTGTGCCGGGGGGGAGTTCCACAGATACGCAGTATTTT.

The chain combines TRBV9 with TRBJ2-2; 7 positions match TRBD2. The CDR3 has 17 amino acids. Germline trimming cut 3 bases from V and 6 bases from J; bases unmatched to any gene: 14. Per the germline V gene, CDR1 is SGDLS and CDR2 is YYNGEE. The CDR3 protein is CASSASLGGIRSGELFF. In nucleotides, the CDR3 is TGTGCCAGCAGCGCATCACTGGGGGGGATACGGTCCGGGGAGCTGTTTTTT.

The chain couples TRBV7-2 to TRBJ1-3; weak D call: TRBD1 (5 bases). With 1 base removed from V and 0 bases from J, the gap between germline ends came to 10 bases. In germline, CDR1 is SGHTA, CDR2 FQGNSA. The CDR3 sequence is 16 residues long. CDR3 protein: CASSLGPQGSGNTIYF. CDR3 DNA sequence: TGTGCCAGCAGCTTAGGTCCCCAGGGCTCTGGAAACACCATATATTTT. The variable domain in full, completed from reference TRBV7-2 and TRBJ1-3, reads GAGVSQSPSNKVTEKGKDVELRCDPISGHTALYWYRQSLGQGLEFLIYFQGNSAPDKSGLPSDRFSAERTGGSVSTLTIQRTQQEDSAVYLCASSLGPQGSGNTIYFGEGSWLTVV.

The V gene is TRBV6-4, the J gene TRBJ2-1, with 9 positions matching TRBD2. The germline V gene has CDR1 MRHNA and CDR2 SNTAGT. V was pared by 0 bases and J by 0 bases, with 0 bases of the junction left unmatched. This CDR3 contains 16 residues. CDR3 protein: CASSDSSGSSYNEQFF. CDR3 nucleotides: TGTGCCAGCAGTGACTCTAGCGGGAGCTCCTACAATGAGCAGTTCTTC.

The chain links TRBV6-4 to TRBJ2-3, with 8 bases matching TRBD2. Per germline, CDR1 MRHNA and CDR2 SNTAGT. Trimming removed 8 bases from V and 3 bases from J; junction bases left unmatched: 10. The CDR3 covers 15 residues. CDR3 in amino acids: CASPQSGSGTDTQYF. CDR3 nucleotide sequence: TGTGCCAGCCCTCAGAGCGGGAGTGGTACAGATACGCAGTATTTT.

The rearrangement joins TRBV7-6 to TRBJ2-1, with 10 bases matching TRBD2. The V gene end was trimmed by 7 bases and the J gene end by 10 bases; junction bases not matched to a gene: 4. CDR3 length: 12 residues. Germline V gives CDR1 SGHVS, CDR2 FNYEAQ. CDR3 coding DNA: TGTGCCAGCAAGGGACTAGCGTTGGAGCAGTTCTTC. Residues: CASKGLALEQFF.

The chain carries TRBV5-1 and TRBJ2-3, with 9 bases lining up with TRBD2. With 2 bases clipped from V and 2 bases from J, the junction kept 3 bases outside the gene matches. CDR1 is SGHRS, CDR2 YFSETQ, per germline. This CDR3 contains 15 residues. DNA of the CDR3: TGCGCCAGCAGCTTTAGCGGGAGCACCACAGATACGCAGTATTTT. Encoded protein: CASSFSGSTTDTQYF.

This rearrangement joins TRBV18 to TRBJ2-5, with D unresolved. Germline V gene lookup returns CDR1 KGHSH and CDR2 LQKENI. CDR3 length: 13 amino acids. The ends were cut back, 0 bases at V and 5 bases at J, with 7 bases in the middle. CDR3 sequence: CASSPPAKETQYF. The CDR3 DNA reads TGTGCCAGCTCACCACCCGCTAAGGAGACCCAGTACTTC.

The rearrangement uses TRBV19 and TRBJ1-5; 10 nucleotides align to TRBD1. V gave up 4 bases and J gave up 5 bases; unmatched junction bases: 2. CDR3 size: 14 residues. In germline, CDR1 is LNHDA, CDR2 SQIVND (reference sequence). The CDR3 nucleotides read TGTGCCAGTAGTACGGACAGGGGGGATCAGCCCCAGCATTTT. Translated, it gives CASSTDRGDQPQHF.

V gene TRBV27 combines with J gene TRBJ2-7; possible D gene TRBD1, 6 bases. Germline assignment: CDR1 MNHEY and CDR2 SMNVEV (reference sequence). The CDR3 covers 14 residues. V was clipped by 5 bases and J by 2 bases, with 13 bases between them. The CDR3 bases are TGTGCCAGCAGTCCTTCAGGGGAAACCTACGAGCAGTACTTC. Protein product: CASSPSGETYEQYF.

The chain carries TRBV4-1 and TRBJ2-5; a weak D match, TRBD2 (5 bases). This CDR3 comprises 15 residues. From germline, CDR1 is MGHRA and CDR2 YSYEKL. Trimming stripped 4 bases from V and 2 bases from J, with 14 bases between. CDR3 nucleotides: TGCGCCAGCAGCCCCCCTGGACTCGGTCAAGAGACCCAGTACTTC. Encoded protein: CASSPPGLGQETQYF.

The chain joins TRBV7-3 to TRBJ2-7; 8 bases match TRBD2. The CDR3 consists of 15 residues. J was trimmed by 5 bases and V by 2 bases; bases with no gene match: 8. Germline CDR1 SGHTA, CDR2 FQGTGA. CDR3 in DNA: TGTGCCAGCAGCTTACAGAGCGGGAGTCGGGACGAGCAGTACTTC. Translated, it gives CASSLQSGSRDEQYF.